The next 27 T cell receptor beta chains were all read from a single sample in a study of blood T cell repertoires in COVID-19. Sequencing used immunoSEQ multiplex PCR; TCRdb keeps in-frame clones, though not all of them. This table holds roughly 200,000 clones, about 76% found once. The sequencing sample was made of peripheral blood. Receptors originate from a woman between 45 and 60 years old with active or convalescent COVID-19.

The CDR3 loop is CSASEGGAAPYNEQFF. The CDR3, as DNA: TGCAGTGCTAGTGAAGGAGGGGCCGCTCCCTACAATGAGCAGTTCTTC. The rearrangement links TRBV20-1 to TRBJ2-1; perhaps TRBD2 as D (6 bases). Deletions cut 3 bases from V and 2 bases from J, with 17 bases between. Germline V gene data show CDR1 as DFQATT and CDR2 as SNEGSKA (reference sequence). This CDR3 contains 16 residues.

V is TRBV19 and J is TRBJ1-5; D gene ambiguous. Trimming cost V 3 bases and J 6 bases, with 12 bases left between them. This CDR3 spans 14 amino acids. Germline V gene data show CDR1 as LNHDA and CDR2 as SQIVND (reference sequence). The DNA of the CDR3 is TGTGCCAGTAGTATGGCGGGGATCGGTCAGCCCCAGCATTTT. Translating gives CASSMAGIGQPQHF.

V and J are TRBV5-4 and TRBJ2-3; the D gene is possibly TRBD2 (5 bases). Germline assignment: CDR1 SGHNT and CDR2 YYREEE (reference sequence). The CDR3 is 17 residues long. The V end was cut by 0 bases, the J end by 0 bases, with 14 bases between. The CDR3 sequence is CASSLEGAETSTDTQYF. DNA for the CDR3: TGTGCCAGCAGCTTGGAGGGAGCGGAAACTAGCACAGATACGCAGTATTTT. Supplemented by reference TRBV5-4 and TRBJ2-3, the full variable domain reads ETGVTQSPTHLIKTRGQQVTLRCSSQSGHNTVSWYQQALGQGPQFIFQYYREEENGRGNFPPRFSGLQFPNYSSELNVNALELDDSALYLCASSLEGAETSTDTQYFGPGTRLTVL.

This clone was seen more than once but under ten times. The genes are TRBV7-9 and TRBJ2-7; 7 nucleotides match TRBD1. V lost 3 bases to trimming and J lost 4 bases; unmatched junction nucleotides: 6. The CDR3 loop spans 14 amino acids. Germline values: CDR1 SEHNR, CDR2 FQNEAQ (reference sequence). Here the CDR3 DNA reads TGTGCCAGCAGCTTCGACAGGGCCCCTTACGAGCAGTACTTC. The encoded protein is CASSFDRAPYEQYF.

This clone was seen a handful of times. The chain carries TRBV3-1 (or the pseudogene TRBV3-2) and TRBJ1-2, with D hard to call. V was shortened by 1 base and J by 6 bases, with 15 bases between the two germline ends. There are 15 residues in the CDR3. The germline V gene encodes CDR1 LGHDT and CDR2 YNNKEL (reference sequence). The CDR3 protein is CASSQGRTPRNGYTF. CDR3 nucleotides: TGTGCCAGCAGCCAAGGTAGGACTCCTCGTAATGGCTACACCTTC.

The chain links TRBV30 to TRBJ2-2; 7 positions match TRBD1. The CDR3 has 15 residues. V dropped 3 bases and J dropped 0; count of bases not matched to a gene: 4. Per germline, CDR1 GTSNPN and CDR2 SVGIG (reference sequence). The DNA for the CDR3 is TGTGCCTGGAGGGGACAGTTCGCGAACACCGGGGAGCTGTTTTTT. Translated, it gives CAWRGQFANTGELFF.

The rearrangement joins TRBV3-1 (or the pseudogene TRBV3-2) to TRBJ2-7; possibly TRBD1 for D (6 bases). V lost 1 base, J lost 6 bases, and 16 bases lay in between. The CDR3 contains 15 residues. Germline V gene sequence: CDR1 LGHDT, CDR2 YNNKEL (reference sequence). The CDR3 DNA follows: TGTGCCAGCAGCCAAGCACCAGGGGTCTCGGGCGAGCAGTACTTC. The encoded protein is CASSQAPGVSGEQYF.

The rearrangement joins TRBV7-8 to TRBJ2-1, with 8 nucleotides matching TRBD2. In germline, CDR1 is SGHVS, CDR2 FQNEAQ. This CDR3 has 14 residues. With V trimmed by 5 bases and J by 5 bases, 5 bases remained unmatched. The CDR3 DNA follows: TGTGCCAGCAGCACTGGACTAGCCCACAATGAGCAGTTCTTC. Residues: CASSTGLAHNEQFF.

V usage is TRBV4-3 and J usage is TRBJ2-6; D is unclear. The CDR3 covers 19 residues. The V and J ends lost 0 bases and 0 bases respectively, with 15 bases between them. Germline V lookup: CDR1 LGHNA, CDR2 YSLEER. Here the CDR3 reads CASSQELPRLFSGANVLTF. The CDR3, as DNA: TGCGCCAGCAGCCAAGAATTGCCTAGGCTTTTCTCTGGGGCCAACGTCCTGACTTTC.

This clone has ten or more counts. CDR3 in DNA: TGTGCCAGCAGTGAACCCTTTAACAATGAGCAGTTCTTC. It codes for CASSEPFNNEQFF. The chain joins TRBV2 to TRBJ2-1; D is unclear. V was cut by 2 bases and J by 5 bases, with 7 bases left in between. Per germline, CDR1 SNHLY and CDR2 FYNNEI. The CDR3 runs 13 residues.

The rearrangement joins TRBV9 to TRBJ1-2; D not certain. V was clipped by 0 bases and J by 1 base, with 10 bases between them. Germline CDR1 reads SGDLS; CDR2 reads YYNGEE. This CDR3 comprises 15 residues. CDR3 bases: TGTGCCAGCAGCGTAGGGACTGACCATAACTATGGCTACACCTTC. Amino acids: CASSVGTDHNYGYTF.

The CDR3, as DNA: TGTGCCAGCAGTCCCCACAGCGGGAAGGATGAGCAGTTCTTC. Encoded protein: CASSPHSGKDEQFF. This chain joins TRBV28 and TRBJ2-1; TRBD2 agrees at 7 bases. With 5 bases clipped from V and 8 bases from J, the junction kept 9 bases outside the gene matches. CDR1 is MDHEN, CDR2 SYDVKM, per germline. The CDR3 has 14 amino acids.

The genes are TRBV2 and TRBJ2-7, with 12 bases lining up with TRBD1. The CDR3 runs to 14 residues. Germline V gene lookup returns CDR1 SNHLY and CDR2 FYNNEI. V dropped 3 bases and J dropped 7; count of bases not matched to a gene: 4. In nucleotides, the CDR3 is TGTGCCAGCAGTGATGGGACAGGGGGCGAGGAGCAGTACTTC. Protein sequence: CASSDGTGGEEQYF.

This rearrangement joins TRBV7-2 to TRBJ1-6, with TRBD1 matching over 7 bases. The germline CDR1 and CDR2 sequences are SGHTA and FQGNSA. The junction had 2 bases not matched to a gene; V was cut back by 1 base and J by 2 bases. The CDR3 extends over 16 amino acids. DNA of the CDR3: TGTGCCAGCAGCTTAGAAGGGGGCCCCTATAATTCACCCCTCCACTTT. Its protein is CASSLEGGPYNSPLHF.

Here the CDR3 reads CASSARTGLSTDTQYF. The CDR3 bases are TGTGCCAGCAGCGCTCGGACAGGGCTCAGCACAGATACGCAGTATTTT. The gene calls are TRBV7-9 and TRBJ2-3; 8 bases agree with TRBD1. Germline V gene data show CDR1 as SEHNR and CDR2 as FQNEAQ (reference sequence). V shed 5 bases and J 0 bases; nucleotides not matched to a gene: 7. This CDR3 region has 16 residues.

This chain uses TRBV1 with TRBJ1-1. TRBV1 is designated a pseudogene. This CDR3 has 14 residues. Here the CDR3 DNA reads TGCACCAGCAGCCACTGCGGCCTTGGGACTGAAGCTTTCTTT. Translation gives CTSSHCGLGTEAFF.

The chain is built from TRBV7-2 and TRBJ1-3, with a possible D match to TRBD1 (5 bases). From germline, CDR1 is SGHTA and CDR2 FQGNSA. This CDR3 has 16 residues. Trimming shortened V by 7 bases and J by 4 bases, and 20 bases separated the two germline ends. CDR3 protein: CASTPSRGLPGNTIYF. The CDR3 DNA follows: TGTGCCAGCACCCCGTCCCGGGGACTCCCCGGAAACACCATATATTTT.

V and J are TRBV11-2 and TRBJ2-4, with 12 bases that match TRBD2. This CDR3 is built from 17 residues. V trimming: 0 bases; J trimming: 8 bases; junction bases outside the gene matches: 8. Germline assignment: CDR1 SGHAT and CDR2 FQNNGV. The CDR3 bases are TGTGCCAGCAGCTTAGATCGGGCTAGCGGGAGGGCCCACATTCAGTACTTC. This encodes CASSLDRASGRAHIQYF.

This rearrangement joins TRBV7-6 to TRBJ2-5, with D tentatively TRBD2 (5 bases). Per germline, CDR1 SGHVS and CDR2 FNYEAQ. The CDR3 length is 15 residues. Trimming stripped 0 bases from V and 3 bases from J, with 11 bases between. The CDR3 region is CASSLAGEVEETQYF. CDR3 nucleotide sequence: TGTGCCAGCAGCTTAGCGGGAGAGGTTGAAGAGACCCAGTACTTC.

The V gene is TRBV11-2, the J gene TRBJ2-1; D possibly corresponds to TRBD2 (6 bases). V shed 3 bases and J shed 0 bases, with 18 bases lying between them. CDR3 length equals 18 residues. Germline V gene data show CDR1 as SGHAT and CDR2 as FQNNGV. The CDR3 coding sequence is TGTGCCAGCAGCTTGTCACTAGCACACGCCGGCTCCTACAATGAGCAGTTCTTC. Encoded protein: CASSLSLAHAGSYNEQFF.

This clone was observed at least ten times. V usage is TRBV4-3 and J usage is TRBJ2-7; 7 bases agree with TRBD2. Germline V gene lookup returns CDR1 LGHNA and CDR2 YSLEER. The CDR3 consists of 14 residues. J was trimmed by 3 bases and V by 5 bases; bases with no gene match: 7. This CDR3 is CASSYVTGGYEQYF. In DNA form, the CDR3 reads TGCGCCAGCAGCTACGTTACGGGGGGCTACGAGCAGTACTTC.

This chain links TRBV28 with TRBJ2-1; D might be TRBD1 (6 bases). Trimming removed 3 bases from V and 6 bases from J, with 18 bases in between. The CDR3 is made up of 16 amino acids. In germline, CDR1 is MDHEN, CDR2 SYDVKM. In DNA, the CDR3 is TGTGCCAGCAGTTTCTTCAGGGGACACCGAGCCAATGAGCAGTTCTTC. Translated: CASSFFRGHRANEQFF.

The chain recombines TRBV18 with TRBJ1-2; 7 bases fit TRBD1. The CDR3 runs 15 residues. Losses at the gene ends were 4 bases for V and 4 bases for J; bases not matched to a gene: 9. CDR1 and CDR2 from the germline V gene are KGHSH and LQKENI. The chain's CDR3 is CASSLGQQSSYGYTF. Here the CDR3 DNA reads TGTGCCAGCTCACTGGGACAGCAATCTTCCTATGGCTACACCTTC.

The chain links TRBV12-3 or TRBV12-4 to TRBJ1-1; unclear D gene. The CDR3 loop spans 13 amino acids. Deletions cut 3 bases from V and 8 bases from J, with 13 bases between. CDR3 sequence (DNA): TGTGCCAGCAGTTTTCACCCGGGGAGCGAAGCTTTCTTT. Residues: CASSFHPGSEAFF.

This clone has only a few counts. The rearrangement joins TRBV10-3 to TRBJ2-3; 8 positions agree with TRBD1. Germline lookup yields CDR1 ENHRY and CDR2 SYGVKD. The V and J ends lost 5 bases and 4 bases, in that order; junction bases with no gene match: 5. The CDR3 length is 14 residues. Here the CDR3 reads CAISPQGAADTQYF. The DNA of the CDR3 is TGTGCCATCAGTCCTCAGGGGGCCGCAGATACGCAGTATTTT.

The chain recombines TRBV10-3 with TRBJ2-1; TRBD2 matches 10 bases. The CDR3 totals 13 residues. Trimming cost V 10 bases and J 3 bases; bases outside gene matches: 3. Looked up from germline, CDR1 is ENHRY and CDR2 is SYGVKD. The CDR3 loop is CATAGGDYNEQFF. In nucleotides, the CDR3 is TGTGCCACAGCGGGGGGGGACTACAATGAGCAGTTCTTC.

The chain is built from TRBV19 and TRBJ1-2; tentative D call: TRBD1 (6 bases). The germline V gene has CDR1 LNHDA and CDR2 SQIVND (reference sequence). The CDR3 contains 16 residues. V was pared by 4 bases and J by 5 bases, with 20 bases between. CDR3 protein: CASSKQTGNWIYGYTF. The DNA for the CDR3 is TGTGCCAGTAGTAAGCAAACAGGGAATTGGATTTATGGCTACACCTTC.